The following is a T cell receptor beta chain sequence with its context. How the authors handled the data: It was from reference gene primer amplification that nucleated cell counts were estimated. The repertoire was sequenced with immunoSEQ multiplex PCR; TCRdb's copy has only in-frame clones and lacks some. V and J calls and clone size are those listed in that table; D and trimming were worked out from the DNA. The data show approximately 99,000 clones, about two thirds seen once. This specimen belongs to a study of blood T cell repertoires in COVID-19. The wider study: Collection of acute and convalescent COVID-19 samples took place in the United States, Italy and Spain. The cDNA or gDNA used as material had been derived from T cells, B-cell-depleted T cells, or PBMCs.

V was trimmed by 4 bases and J by 0 bases, leaving 18 bases between them. This CDR3 spans 17 amino acids. Germline CDR1 SGDLS, CDR2 YYNGEE. This receptor was obtained from a woman aged 40 to 50 with acute or convalescent COVID-19. Sequencing was performed on peripheral blood. The chain uses TRBV9 and TRBJ2-3, with a tentative D call TRBD1 (5 bases). The CDR3 region is CASSKDDQGISTDTQYF. The CDR3 DNA follows: TGTGCCAGCAGCAAAGATGACCAGGGAATAAGCACAGATACGCAGTATTTT.